This TCR beta chain emerged from a study of blood T cell repertoires in COVID-19. Study information: Sample material is recorded as cDNA or gDNA derived from T cells, B-cell-depleted T cells, or PBMCs.

Cohort assignment relied on participant-reported clinical history. The method was immunoSEQ multiplex PCR; TCRdb's version includes in-frame clones alone and lacks a portion of them. Here the sample spans under 450,000 clones, roughly 87% being singletons. Input material: PBMCs or T cells enriched from blood (not recorded which). This TCR was sampled from a woman aged 25 to 39 who had recovered from COVID-19.

CDR3 region: CASSLAGTQGYTF. The CDR3 DNA is TGCGCCAGCAGCTTGGCCGGGACTCAAGGCTACACCTTC. The chain carries TRBV5-1 and TRBJ1-2; TRBD1 is a possible D gene (5 bases). V lost 0 bases, J lost 8 bases, and 11 bases lay in between. The length of the CDR3 is 13 residues. Germline V gene data show CDR1 as SGHRS and CDR2 as YFSETQ.